This record covers a single TCR beta chain. The clone's antigen remains unknown. Base qualities are not at hand, and no much larger clone is one base apart. Patient enrollment in ICON started in 2016, and the final patient was enrolled in the second half of 2018. A subcohort of 76 patients provided fresh tumor and matched uninvolved tissue for in-depth immune analyses, with TCR sequencing among those analyses. DNA for TCR sequencing was isolated from bulk tissue, and no cell sorting was done. The T-cell fraction in tumor and uninvolved lung tissue was obtained from TCR sequencing using the immunoSEQ assay. Regarding the original processing steps: For survival analysis, patients were split into high (upper tertile) and low (lower two tertiles) T-cell fraction groups and compared by log-rank test. Paired tumor versus uninvolved lung differences in T-cell fraction were tested with a signed-rank test. This immuneACCESS table, as held by TCRdb, lists in-frame sequences with V and J called but not all clones. Of the missing ones, under half trace to an unresolved V gene in checked studies; the others have no known cause. D and trimming come from the DNA, and the V and J calls and clone size come from that table. This sample lists some 10,000 clones; approximately 60% were detected once. Around 9.9% of the sample comes from the top ten.

This sample is part of a study of tumor-infiltrating lymphocytes in localized non-small cell lung cancer listed by TCRdb under 2021. Background on the whole study: Patients whose samples were collected after neoadjuvant chemotherapy, as well as both smokers and never-smokers and several histologies, were included in the cohort. Resected tumor tissue and uninvolved lung tissue described as non-adjacent to the tumor were contributed by each patient, with both tissues obtained from the same patient. The same patients underwent several integrated assays, with TCR sequencing performed together with flow cytometry, multiplex immunofluorescence, RNA-seq, exome sequencing and proteomics. In total, the ICON cohort was made up of about 150 surgical patients who had localized non-small cell lung cancer and whose tumors were resected. For more than 45 patients, immunoSEQ T-cell fraction was compared between paired tumor and uninvolved lung.

Overall results and qualifications from the work: Different pieces of the same tissue were used for different assays, so technical variation could not be separated from intratumor heterogeneity. Consistent with immunofluorescence CD3 counts, TCRbeta sequencing supported greater T cell infiltration in tumors than in uninvolved lung tissue. The TCR-derived T-cell fraction showed no difference between the flow cytometry-defined immunotypes IM1 (good prognosis) and IM2 (poor prognosis). Since assay coverage differed from patient to patient depending on how much tissue was available, TCR sequencing was done for only a subset of the cohort.

CDR1 SEHNR and CDR2 FQNEAQ are derived from the germline V gene (reference sequence). At the junction V is shortened by 5 bases and J by 6 bases, with 10 bases in between. The CDR3 spans 12 residues, from the cysteine through the phenylalanine. Left in the record is the CDR3 DNA by itself, 36 bases read in frame from the first base. The chain is made from TRBV7-9 and TRBJ1-1; no D segment can be confidently identified. This clonotype was sampled from a human donor with non-small cell lung cancer. The sample taken for sequencing was uninvolved lung tissue not adjacent to the tumor. The CDR3 has the sequence CASSEGPSEAFF. At the DNA level, the sequence is TGTGCCAGCAGCGAAGGACCGTCTGAAGCTTTCTTT.